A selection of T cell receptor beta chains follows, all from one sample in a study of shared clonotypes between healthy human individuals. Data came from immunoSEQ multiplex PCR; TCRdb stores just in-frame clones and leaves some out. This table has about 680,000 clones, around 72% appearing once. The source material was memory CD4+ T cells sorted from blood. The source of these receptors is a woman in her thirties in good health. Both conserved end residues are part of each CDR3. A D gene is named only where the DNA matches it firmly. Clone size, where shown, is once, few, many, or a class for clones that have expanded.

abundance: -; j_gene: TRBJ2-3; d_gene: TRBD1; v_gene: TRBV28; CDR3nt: TGTGCCAGCAGTCCCGGACAGGGCGCGAAGGATACGCAGTATTTT; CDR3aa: CASSPGQGAKDTQYF
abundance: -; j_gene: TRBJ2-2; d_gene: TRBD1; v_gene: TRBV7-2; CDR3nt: TGTGCCAGCAGCTTGGTACAGGGGGCAAGAACCGGGGAGCTGTTTTTT; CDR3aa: CASSLVQGARTGELFF
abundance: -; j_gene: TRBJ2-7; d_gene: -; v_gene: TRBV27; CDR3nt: TGTGCCAGCAGTTTAGCAGGGGTGGCCCTCTACGAGCAGTACTTC; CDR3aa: CASSLAGVALYEQYF
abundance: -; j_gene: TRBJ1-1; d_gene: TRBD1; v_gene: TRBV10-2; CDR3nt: TGCGCCAGCAGACTCGGGACAGCGACAACTGAAGCTTTCTTT; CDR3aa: CASRLGTATTEAFF
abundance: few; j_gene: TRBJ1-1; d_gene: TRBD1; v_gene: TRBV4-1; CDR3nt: TGCGCCAGCAGCCAAGACGGGACAGTGAACACTGAAGCTTTCTTT; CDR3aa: CASSQDGTVNTEAFF
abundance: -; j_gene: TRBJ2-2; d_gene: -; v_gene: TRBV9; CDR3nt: TGTGCCAGCAGCCCGACCCCTTGGGCGAACACCGGGGAGCTGTTTTTT; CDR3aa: CASSPTPWANTGELFF
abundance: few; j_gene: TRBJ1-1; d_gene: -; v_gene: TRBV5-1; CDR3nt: TGCGCCAGCAGCTTGGTATCAGCGAACACTGAAGCTTTCTTT; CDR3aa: CASSLVSANTEAFF
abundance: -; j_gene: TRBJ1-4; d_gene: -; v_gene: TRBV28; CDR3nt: TGTGCCAGCAGTTTTTTCGGGGCGAGAAATGAAAAACTGTTTTTT; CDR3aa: CASSFFGARNEKLFF
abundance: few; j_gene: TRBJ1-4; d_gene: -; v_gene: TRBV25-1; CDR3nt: TGTGCCAGCAGTGGGGGGAGAGGGACTCGAGTTAATGAAAAACTGTTTTTT; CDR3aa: CASSGGRGTRVNEKLFF
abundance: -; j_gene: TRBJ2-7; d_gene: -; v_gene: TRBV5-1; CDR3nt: TGCGCCAGCAGCTTGGTCGGCGGCTCCTACGAGCAGTACTTC; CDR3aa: CASSLVGGSYEQYF
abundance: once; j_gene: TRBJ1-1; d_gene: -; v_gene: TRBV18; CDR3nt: TGTGCCAGCTCCGAAGCGGGGGTGGGGAACACTGAAGCTTTCTTT; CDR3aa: CASSEAGVGNTEAFF
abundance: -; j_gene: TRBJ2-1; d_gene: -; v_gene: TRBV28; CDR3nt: TGTGCCAGCAGTTTATCGGAGGCTGAGCAGTTCTTC; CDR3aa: CASSLSEAEQFF
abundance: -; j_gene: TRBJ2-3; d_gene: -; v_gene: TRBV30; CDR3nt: TGTGCCTGGAGTGTATGGGCAGGGCCAGATACGCAGTATTTT; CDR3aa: CAWSVWAGPDTQYF